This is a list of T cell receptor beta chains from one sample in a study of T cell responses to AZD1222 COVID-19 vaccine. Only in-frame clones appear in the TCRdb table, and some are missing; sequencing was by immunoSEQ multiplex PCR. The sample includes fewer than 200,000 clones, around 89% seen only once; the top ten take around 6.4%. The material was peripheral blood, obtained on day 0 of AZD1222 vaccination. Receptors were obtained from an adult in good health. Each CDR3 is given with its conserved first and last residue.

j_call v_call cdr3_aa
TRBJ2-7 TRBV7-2 CASSFLLEQYF
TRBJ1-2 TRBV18 CASTGPLYGYTF
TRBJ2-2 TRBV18 CASSPREGTGELFF
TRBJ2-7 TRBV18 CASSSFQGDEQYF
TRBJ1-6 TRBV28 CASSLPGARPSPLHF
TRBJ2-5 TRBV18 CASSPLTGNEETQYF
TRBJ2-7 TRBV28 CASSPRGLNYEQYF
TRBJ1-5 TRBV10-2 CASRGQSNQPQHF
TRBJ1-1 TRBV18 CASSEQRGYTEAFF
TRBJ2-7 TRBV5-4 CASSVAGTYEQYF
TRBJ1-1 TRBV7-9 CASSLGIRPVNTEAFF
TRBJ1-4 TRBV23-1 CASSRGPLFEKLFF
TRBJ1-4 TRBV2 CASSEALGQGEKLFF
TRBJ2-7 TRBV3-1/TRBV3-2 CASSLSGTYEQYF
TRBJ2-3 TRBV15 CATSRGRADTQYF
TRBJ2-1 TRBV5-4 CASSLAGGRAYNEQFF
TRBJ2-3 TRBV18 CASSLSEGTDTQYF
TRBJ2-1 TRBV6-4 CASSDYGGAAYNEQFF